In this sample, the clone carrying this TCR beta chain turned up many times. Its antigen is undetermined. The data stem from a study of T cells after yellow fever vaccination. Findings and limits, study-wide: FACS-sorted repertoires could harbor abundant contaminating bulk-population clonotypes.

Germline V gene sequence: CDR1 SQVTM, CDR2 ANQGSEA. The CDR3 spans 13 residues. Trimming removed 8 bases at V and 4 bases at J, with 16 bases between. Using its own MiXCR run on the 5' RACE reads, TCRdb lists one record per CDR3 protein. There are some 500,000 distinct CDR3 sequences in the sample; approximately 13% occur only once, and 11% to 15% lies in the top ten. The material sequenced was PBMCs, taken on the day of the yellow fever booster vaccination. The origin of this receptor is a man aged 25-45 years who received the YFV17D yellow fever vaccine. This chain joins TRBV29-1 and TRBJ2-3; D possibly corresponds to TRBD2 (5 bases). The CDR3 DNA sequence: TGCAGCCCTCGCCCGCCGGGGTCAGATACGCAGTATTTT. It encodes CSPRPPGSDTQYF.